This T cell receptor (beta chain) was captured in a study of blood T cell repertoires in COVID-19. As for the study in general: The United States, Italy and Spain supplied acute and convalescent COVID-19 samples. Nucleic acid was either cDNA or gDNA, and it came from T cells, B-cell-depleted T cells, or PBMCs.

V lost 3 bases and J lost 3, with 14 bases in between. The CDR3 covers 15 residues. Germline CDR1 is SNHLY and CDR2 is FYNNEI. Per the original data handling: Nucleated cell number was recorded as an estimate derived from reference gene primer amplification. The data were produced by immunoSEQ multiplex PCR, yet TCRdb's version contains in-frame clones alone and is incomplete. V, J and clone size are those of that table, while D and trimming were read from the DNA. The sample carries roughly 180,000 clones, 94% recorded once. The sample consisted of peripheral blood. This clonotype was sampled from a man aged 25-45 years with COVID-19, enrolled during active disease. J is TRBJ1-2 and V is TRBV2, with a tentative D call TRBD1 (6 bases). The CDR3 spells CASSDLGGLDYGYTF. The CDR3 DNA sequence: TGTGCCAGCAGTGATCTCGGGGGGCTGGACTATGGCTACACCTTC.